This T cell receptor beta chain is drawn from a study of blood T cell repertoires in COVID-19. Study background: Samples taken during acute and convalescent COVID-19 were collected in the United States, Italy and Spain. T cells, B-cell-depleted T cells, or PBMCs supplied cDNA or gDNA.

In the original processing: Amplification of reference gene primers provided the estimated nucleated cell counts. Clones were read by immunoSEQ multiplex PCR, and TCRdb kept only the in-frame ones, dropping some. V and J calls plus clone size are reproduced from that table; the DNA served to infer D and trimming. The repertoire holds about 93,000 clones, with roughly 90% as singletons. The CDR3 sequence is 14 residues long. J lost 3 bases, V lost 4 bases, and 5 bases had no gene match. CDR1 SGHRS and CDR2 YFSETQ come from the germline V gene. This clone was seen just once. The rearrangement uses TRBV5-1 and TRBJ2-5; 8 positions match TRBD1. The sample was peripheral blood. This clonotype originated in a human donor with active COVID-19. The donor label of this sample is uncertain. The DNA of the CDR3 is TGCGCCAGCAGCCGCGGACAGGGAGAAGAGACCCAGTACTTC. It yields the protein CASSRGQGEETQYF.